These T cell receptor beta chains were read from a single sample in a study of cytotoxic CD8 clonotypes in ibrutinib-treated CLL. Sequencing used immunoSEQ multiplex PCR; TCRdb keeps in-frame clones, though not all of them. The sample lists 250,000 to 350,000 clones; roughly 76% were seen once. The source material was PBMCs, sampled at disease progression, from a patient treated with ibrutinib. The receptors were gathered from a human donor with chronic lymphocytic leukemia. Both conserved end residues are part of each CDR3. The D gene is left open where the match is weak. Only some rows state a clone size, as once, few, many or a class for expanded clones.

len	abundance	v_gene	j_gene	d_gene	CDR3nt	CDR3aa
17	NA	TRBV11-2	TRBJ1-6	NA	TGTGCCAGCAGCTCGATAGCAGCCTCAGGGTATGATTCACCCCTCCACTTT	CASSSIAASGYDSPLHF
14	NA	TRBV5-6	TRBJ2-1	NA	TGTGCCAGCAGCTTCCTATTTCTCGGGGATGAGCAGTTCTTC	CASSFLFLGDEQFF
13	NA	TRBV29-1	TRBJ1-1	TRBD1	TGCAGCGCCCGACAGGGAGTGAACACTGAAGCTTTCTTT	CSARQGVNTEAFF
13	NA	TRBV19	TRBJ2-5	NA	TGTGCCAGTAGTACTGGTCCCCAAGAGACCCAGTACTTC	CASSTGPQETQYF
16	NA	TRBV7-2	TRBJ2-7	TRBD2	TGTGCCAGCAGCTTAGGCGGCCTAGCGGGAGTTTACGAGCAGTACTTC	CASSLGGLAGVYEQYF
14	NA	TRBV7-3	TRBJ2-7	TRBD2	TGTGCCAGCAGTAGACTAGCGGGAGTTGGAGAGCAGTACTTC	CASSRLAGVGEQYF
15	NA	TRBV12-5	TRBJ2-7	NA	TGTGCTAGTGGTACCGGACAGCTTACTACCTACGAGCAGTACTTC	CASGTGQLTTYEQYF
15	NA	TRBV5-5	TRBJ2-7	TRBD1	TGTGCCAGCAGCTTGGCGGGACAGAGCTCCTACGAGCAGTACTTC	CASSLAGQSSYEQYF
16	NA	TRBV7-9	TRBJ1-1	TRBD1	TGTGCCAGCAGCGCCCGACCGGGAGGGACAGGGAATGAAGCTTTCTTT	CASSARPGGTGNEAFF
11	few	TRBV29-1	TRBJ2-7	NA	TGCAGCGTTGATCAGGGTTACGAGCAGTACTTC	CSVDQGYEQYF
15	NA	TRBV7-3	TRBJ2-1	NA	TGTGCCAGCAGCAAAGGGCTATCTAAGGAAGATGAGCAGTTCTTC	CASSKGLSKEDEQFF
14	NA	TRBV5-1	TRBJ2-2	NA	TGCGCCAGCAGCTTGGTCGGGTTCACCGGGGAGCTGTTTTTT	CASSLVGFTGELFF
16	once	TRBV10-2	TRBJ2-7	TRBD1	TGCGCCAGCAGTGATGTCACCGGGACAGGGGGCTTCGAGCAGTACTTC	CASSDVTGTGGFEQYF
15	NA	TRBV4-1	TRBJ1-1	TRBD1	TGCGCCAGCAGCCAACCGGGACAGGGGGTGTCTGAAGCTTTCTTT	CASSQPGQGVSEAFF
16	few	TRBV2	TRBJ2-3	TRBD2	TGTGCCAGCCACCGACTAGCGGGATTCAGCACAGATACGCAGTATTTT	CASHRLAGFSTDTQYF
14	NA	TRBV5-7	TRBJ2-5	NA	TGTGCCAGCAGCTTCAGTCCCCAGACCTTCTTTTCGCACTTC	CASSFSPQTFFSHF
16	NA	TRBV2	TRBJ2-2	TRBD2	TGTGCCAGCGGAAGACTAGCGGGGGGGCGGACCGGGGAGCTGTTTTTT	CASGRLAGGRTGELFF
14	NA	TRBV28	TRBJ2-1	TRBD1	TGCGCCAGCATCTCGGACAGGGGAGGAAATGAGCAGTTCTTC	CASISDRGGNEQFF
13	NA	TRBV5-1	TRBJ2-3	TRBD2	TGCGCCAGCAGCGGCGGGGGGACAGATACGCAGTATTTT	CASSGGGTDTQYF
14	NA	TRBV11-1	TRBJ1-1	TRBD1	TGTGCCAGCAGCTTCTCAGGGGGCGTCACTGAAGCTTTCTTT	CASSFSGGVTEAFF
15	NA	TRBV6-5	TRBJ2-5	NA	TGTGCCAGCAGTTACTCCTCGGGGCGCGGGGAGACCCAGTACTTC	CASSYSSGRGETQYF
11	NA	TRBV25-1	TRBJ2-7	NA	TGTGCCAGCGGGAATACTATCGAGCAGTACTTC	CASGNTIEQYF
14	NA	TRBV27	TRBJ2-7	TRBD1	TGTGCCAGCAGAAAGACAGGGGGCTTCTACGAGCAGTACTTC	CASRKTGGFYEQYF
16	NA	TRBV27	TRBJ2-3	NA	TGTGCCAGCAGTAGATTCACAGGGCAGAACACAGATACGCAGTATTTT	CASSRFTGQNTDTQYF
12	once	TRBV29-1	TRBJ2-5	NA	TGCAGCGTTGACCGGCAGGGAGAGACCCAGTACTTC	CSVDRQGETQYF
16	NA	TRBV29-1	TRBJ2-7	TRBD2	TGCAGCGTTGATACCGACAGGAGCGGGAGGGCCTACGAGCAGTACTTC	CSVDTDRSGRAYEQYF
15	NA	TRBV6-5	TRBJ2-7	TRBD2	TGTGCCAGCAGTCCCAGACTAGCGGGGGTCGGCGAGCAGTACTTC	CASSPRLAGVGEQYF
16	NA	TRBV7-2	TRBJ2-5	TRBD2	TGTGCCAGCAGCTTAGTAGGAGCGGGAGTGATGGAGACCCAGTACTTC	CASSLVGAGVMETQYF